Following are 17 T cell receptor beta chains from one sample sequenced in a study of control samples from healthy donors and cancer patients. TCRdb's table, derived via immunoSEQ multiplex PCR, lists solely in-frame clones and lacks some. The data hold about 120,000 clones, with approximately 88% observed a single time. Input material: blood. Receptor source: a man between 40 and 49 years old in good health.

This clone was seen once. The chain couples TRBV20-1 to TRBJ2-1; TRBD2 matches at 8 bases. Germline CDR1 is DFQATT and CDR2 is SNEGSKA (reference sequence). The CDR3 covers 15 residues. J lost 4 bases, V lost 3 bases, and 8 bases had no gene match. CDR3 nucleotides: TGCAGTGCTAGTGATCAACAGCGGGGGTACAATGAGCAGTTCTTC. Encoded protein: CSASDQQRGYNEQFF.

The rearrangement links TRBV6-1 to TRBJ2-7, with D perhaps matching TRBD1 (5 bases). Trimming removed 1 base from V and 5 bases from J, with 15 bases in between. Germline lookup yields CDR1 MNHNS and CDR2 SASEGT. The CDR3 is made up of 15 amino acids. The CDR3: CASSEEEAGSHEQYF. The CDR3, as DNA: TGTGCCAGCAGTGAAGAAGAGGCAGGGTCACACGAGCAGTACTTC.

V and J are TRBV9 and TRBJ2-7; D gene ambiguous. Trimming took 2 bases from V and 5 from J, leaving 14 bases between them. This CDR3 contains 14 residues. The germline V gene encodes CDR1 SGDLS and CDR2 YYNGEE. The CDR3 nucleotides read TGTGCCAGCAGCGTCCCCAGAGAGGATGACGAGCAGTACTTC. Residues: CASSVPREDDEQYF.

CDR3 nucleotide sequence: TGTGCCAGCAGCGTTGGATGGCGCAACAGGAATGAAAAACTGTTTTTT. This codes for CASSVGWRNRNEKLFF. The gene calls are TRBV9 and TRBJ1-4, with D possibly matching TRBD1 (5 bases). Trimming removed 2 bases from V and 5 bases from J, with 16 bases in between. This CDR3 is built from 16 residues. Looked up from germline, CDR1 is SGDLS and CDR2 is YYNGEE.

The CDR3 coding sequence is TGCGCCAGCAGCTTGGTGGGGACCGAGCGCAAACTGTTTTTT. The encoded protein is CASSLVGTERKLFF. The chain recombines TRBV5-1 with TRBJ1-4, with D maybe TRBD1 (5 bases). This CDR3 region has 14 residues. Per germline, CDR1 SGHRS and CDR2 YFSETQ. V was shortened by 0 bases and J by 11 bases, with 14 bases between the two germline ends.

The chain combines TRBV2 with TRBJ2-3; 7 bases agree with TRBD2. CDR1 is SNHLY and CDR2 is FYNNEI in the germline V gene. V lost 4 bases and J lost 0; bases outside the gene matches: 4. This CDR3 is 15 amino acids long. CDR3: CASSGSGVSTDTQYF. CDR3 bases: TGTGCCAGCAGTGGGAGCGGGGTTAGCACAGATACGCAGTATTTT.

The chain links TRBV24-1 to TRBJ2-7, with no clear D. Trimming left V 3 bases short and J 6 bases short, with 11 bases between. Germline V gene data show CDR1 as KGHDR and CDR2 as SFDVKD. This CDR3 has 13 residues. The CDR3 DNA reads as TGTGCCACCAGTGATCGGCCCGGGCGCGAGCAGTACTTC. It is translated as CATSDRPGREQYF.

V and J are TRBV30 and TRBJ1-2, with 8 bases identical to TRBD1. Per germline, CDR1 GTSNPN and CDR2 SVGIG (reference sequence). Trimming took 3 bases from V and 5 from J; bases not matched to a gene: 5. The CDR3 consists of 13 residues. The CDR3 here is CAWSLDRGYGYTF. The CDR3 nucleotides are TGTGCCTGGAGCTTAGACAGGGGATATGGCTACACCTTC.

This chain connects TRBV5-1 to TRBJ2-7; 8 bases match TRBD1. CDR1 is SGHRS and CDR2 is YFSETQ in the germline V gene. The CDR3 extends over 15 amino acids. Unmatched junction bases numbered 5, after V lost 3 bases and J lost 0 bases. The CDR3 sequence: CASSWDRRSSYEQYF. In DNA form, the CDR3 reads TGCGCCAGCAGCTGGGACAGGCGAAGCTCCTACGAGCAGTACTTC.

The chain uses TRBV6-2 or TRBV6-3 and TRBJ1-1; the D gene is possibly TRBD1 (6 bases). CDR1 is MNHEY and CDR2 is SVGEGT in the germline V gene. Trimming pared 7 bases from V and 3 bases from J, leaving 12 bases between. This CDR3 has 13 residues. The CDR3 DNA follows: TGTGCCAGCACCCCGGGACATTACACTGAAGCTTTCTTT. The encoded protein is CASTPGHYTEAFF.

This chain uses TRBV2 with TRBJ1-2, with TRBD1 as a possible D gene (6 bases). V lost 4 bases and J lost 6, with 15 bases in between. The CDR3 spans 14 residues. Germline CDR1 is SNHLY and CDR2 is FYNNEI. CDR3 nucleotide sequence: TGTGCCAGCAGTGGTACAGGGAGGGCTAATGGCTACACCTTC. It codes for CASSGTGRANGYTF.

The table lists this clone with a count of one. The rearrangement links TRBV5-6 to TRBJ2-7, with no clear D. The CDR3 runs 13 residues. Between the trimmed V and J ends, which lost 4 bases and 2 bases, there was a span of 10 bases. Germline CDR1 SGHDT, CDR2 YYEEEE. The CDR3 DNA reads TGTGCCAGCAGCCCCGGACGAACCTACGAGCAGTACTTC. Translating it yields CASSPGRTYEQYF. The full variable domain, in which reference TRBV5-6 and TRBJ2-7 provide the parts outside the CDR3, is DAGVTQSPTHLIKTRGQQVTLRCSPKSGHDTVSWYQQALGQGPQFIFQYYEEEERQRGNFPDRFSGHQFPNYSSELNVNALLLGDSALYLCASSPGRTYEQYFGPGTRLTVT.

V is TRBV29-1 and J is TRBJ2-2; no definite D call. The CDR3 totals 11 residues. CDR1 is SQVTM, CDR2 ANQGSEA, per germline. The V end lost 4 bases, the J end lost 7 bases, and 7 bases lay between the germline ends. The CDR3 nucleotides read TGCAGCGTTGGTTCGGGCGGGGAGCTGTTTTTT. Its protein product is CSVGSGGELFF.

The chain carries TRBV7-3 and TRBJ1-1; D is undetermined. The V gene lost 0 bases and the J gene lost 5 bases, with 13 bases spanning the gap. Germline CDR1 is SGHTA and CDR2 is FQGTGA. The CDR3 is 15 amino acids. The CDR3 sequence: CASSLTQLRRTEAFF. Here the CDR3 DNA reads TGTGCCAGCAGCTTAACTCAATTACGCAGGACTGAAGCTTTCTTT.

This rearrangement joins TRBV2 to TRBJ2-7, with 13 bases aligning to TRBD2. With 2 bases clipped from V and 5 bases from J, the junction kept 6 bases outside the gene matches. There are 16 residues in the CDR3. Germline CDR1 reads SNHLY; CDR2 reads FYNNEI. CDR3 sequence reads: CASSEKGLAGWNEQYF. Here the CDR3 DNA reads TGTGCCAGCAGTGAAAAGGGACTAGCGGGGTGGAACGAGCAGTACTTC.

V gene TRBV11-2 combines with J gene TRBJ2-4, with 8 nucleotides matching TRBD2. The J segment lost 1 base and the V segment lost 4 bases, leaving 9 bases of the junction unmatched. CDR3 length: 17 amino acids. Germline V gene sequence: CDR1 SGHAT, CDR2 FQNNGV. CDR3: CASSSTGLAAAKNIQYF. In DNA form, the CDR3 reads TGTGCCAGCAGCTCTACAGGACTAGCTGCGGCCAAAAACATTCAGTACTTC. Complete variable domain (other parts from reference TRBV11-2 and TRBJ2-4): EAGVAQSPRYKIIEKRQSVAFWCNPISGHATLYWYQQILGQGPKLLIQFQNNGVVDDSQLPKDRFSAERLKGVDSTLKIQPAKLEDSAVYLCASSSTGLAAAKNIQYFGAGTRLSVL.

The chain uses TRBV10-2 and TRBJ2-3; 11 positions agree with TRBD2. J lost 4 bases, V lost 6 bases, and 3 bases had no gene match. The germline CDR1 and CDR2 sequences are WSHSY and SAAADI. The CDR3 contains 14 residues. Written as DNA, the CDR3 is TGCGCCAGCAGCACTAGCGGGAGCCCAGATACGCAGTATTTT. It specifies CASSTSGSPDTQYF.